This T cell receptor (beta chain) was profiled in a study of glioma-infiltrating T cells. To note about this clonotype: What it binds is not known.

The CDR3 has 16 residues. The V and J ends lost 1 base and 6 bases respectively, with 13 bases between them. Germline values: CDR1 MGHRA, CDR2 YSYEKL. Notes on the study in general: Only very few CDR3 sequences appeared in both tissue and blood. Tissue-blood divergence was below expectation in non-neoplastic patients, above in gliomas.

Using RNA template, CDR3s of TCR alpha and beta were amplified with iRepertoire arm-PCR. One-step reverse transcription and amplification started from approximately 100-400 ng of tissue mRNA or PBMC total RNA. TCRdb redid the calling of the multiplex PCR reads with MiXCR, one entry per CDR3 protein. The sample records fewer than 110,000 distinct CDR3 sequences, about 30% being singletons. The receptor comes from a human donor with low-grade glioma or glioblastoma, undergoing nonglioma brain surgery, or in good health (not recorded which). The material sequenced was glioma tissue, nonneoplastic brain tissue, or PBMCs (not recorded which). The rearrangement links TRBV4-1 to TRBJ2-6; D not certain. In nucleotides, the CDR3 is TGCGCCAGCAGCCAAGTGGGCGGCGCTGTGGCCAACGTCCTGACTTTC. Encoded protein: CASSQVGGAVANVLTF.